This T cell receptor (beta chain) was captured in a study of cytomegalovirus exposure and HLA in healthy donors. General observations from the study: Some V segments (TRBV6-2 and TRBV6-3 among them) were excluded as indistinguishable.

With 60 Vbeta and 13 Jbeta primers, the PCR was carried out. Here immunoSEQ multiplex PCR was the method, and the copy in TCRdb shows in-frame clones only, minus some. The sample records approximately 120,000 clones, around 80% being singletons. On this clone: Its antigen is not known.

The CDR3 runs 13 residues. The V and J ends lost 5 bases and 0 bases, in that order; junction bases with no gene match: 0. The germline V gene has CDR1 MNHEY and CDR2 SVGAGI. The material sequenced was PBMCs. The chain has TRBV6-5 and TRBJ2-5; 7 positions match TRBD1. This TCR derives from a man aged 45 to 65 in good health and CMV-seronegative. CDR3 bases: TGTGCCAGCAGTAGGGGGCACCAAGAGACCCAGTACTTC. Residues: CASSRGHQETQYF.